The 27 T cell receptor beta chains below all came from one sample that was sequenced in a study of cytomegalovirus exposure and HLA in healthy donors. PCR involved 60 Vbeta and 13 Jbeta primers. Some clones are missing from TCRdb's copy, which holds only in-frame ones; the method was immunoSEQ multiplex PCR. The data hold some 120,000 clones, with about 8% observed a single time. Sequencing input: PBMCs. Source of these receptors: a woman in her forties in good health and CMV-seropositive.

The chain uses TRBV30 and TRBJ2-2, with D tentatively TRBD2 (5 bases). Trimming took off 0 bases at V and 2 bases at J, with 7 bases between the two ends. The CDR3 loop spans 14 amino acids. The germline V gene encodes CDR1 GTSNPN and CDR2 SVGIG (reference sequence). Here the CDR3 DNA reads TGTGCCTGGAGTGTTGGACTTAACACCGGGGAGCTGTTTTTT. Residues: CAWSVGLNTGELFF. Full variable domain (outside the CDR3, taken from reference TRBV30 and TRBJ2-2): SQTIHQWPATLVQPVGSPLSLECTVEGTSNPNLYWYRQAAGRGLQLLFYSVGIGQISSEVPQNLSASRPQDRQFILSSKKLLLSDSGFYLCAWSVGLNTGELFFGEGSRLTVL.

The V and J genes are TRBV5-1 and TRBJ1-2; TRBD1 matches 9 bases. CDR3 size: 13 residues. Germline V gene lookup returns CDR1 SGHRS and CDR2 YFSETQ. The V and J ends lost 4 bases and 7 bases, in that order; junction bases with no gene match: 5. The DNA of the CDR3 is TGCGCCAGCAGCCAACAGGGGGCAGGTGGCTACACCTTC. This encodes CASSQQGAGGYTF. The full variable domain, its missing parts supplied by reference TRBV5-1 and TRBJ1-2, is KAGVTQTPRYLIKTRGQQVTLSCSPISGHRSVSWYQQTPGQGLQFLFEYFSETQRNKGNFPGRFSGRQFSNSRSEMNVSTLELGDSALYLCASSQQGAGGYTFGSGTRLTVV.

This clone was observed a few times. The sample has other DNA sequences that encode this CDR3 too. V is TRBV20-1 and J is TRBJ1-1, with D possibly matching TRBD1 (5 bases). Per germline, CDR1 DFQATT and CDR2 SNEGSKA (reference sequence). The CDR3 loop spans 11 amino acids. Between the trimmed V and J ends, which lost 3 bases and 8 bases, there was a span of 10 bases. The CDR3 loop reads CSASGQGEAFF. CDR3 DNA: TGCAGTGCTAGCGGTCAGGGCGAAGCTTTCTTT.

This clone was counted only a few times. The chain links TRBV7-9 to TRBJ2-2; D gene uncertain. This CDR3 is 16 amino acids long. Germline CDR1 SEHNR, CDR2 FQNEAQ (reference sequence). V lost 2 bases and J 5 bases, leaving 15 bases between the germline ends. The CDR3 sequence: CASSLLGFGRTGELFF. The CDR3 DNA reads TGTGCCAGCAGCTTATTGGGCTTCGGTCGGACCGGGGAGCTGTTTTTT.

V is TRBV5-4 and J is TRBJ2-7; 7 nucleotides align to TRBD1. The CDR3 contains 15 residues. CDR1 is SGHNT, CDR2 YYREEE, per germline (reference sequence). V lost 4 bases to trimming and J lost 1 base; unmatched junction nucleotides: 8. DNA for the CDR3: TGTGCCAGCAGCGCGACAGGGTTTCTTTCCTACGAGCAGTACTTC. It is translated as CASSATGFLSYEQYF.

The chain links TRBV11-1 to TRBJ2-2; 9 positions agree with TRBD1. V gave up 3 bases and J gave up 6 bases; unmatched junction bases: 5. Germline assignment: CDR1 SGHAT and CDR2 FQDESV (reference sequence). This CDR3 is built from 15 residues. The CDR3, as DNA: TGTGCCAGCAGCTTTACAGGGGGCTGGGCCGGGGAGCTGTTTTTT. Protein product: CASSFTGGWAGELFF.

The chain links TRBV30 to TRBJ1-6; D is perhaps TRBD1 (5 bases). The CDR3 length is 16 residues. Looked up from germline, CDR1 is GTSNPN and CDR2 is SVGIG (reference sequence). V was shortened by 0 bases and J by 6 bases, with 15 bases between the two germline ends. The CDR3, as DNA: TGTGCCTGGAGTGTATCGGGTCAGGGCTCTAATTCACCCCTCCACTTT. This gives the protein CAWSVSGQGSNSPLHF.

In its sample, this clone was seen a few times. The chain's CDR3 is CASRRQGAGAFF. Here the CDR3 DNA reads TGTGCCAGTCGCCGACAGGGCGCGGGGGCTTTCTTT. J is TRBJ1-1 and V is TRBV19, with TRBD1 matching over 7 bases. Germline CDR1 reads LNHDA; CDR2 reads SQIVND (reference sequence). The CDR3 runs to 12 residues. Trimming cost V 8 bases and J 11 bases; bases outside gene matches: 11.

The chain links TRBV11-2 to TRBJ1-6; unclear D gene. The V gene's germline CDR1 is SGHAT and CDR2 FQNNGV. This CDR3 spans 16 amino acids. The V gene lost 2 bases and the J gene lost 14 bases, with 22 bases spanning the gap. The chain's CDR3 is CASSLRGQRNSVALHF. CDR3 DNA sequence: TGTGCCAGCAGCTTAAGAGGCCAGAGGAACTCCGTGGCCCTCCACTTT.

V is TRBV20-1 and J is TRBJ1-1; D remains ambiguous. Trimming took 0 bases from V and 5 from J, leaving 4 bases between them. Per the germline V gene, CDR1 is DFQATT and CDR2 is SNEGSKA (reference sequence). The CDR3 length is 11 residues. CDR3 amino acids: CSARDLTEAFF. The CDR3 nucleotides are TGCAGTGCTAGAGATCTGACTGAAGCTTTCTTT.

This sequence joins TRBV2 and TRBJ2-5; D is unclear. The end of the DNA aligns better with TRBJ2-7, so the J call may be wrong. The CDR3 totals 10 residues. Germline lookup yields CDR1 SNHLY and CDR2 FYNNEI. Written as DNA, the CDR3 is TGTGCCAGCAGGGTTTACGAGCAGTACTTC. Its translation is CASRVYEQYF.

The chain combines TRBV5-1 with TRBJ2-5, with D possibly being TRBD2 (5 bases). This CDR3 is built from 15 residues. CDR1 SGHRS and CDR2 YFSETQ come from the germline V gene. The V and J ends lost 3 bases and 2 bases respectively, with 14 bases between them. CDR3 DNA sequence: TGCGCCAGCAGCTCGGGCCGGGAATGGCAAGAGACCCAGTACTTC. It codes for CASSSGREWQETQYF.

This chain links TRBV19 with TRBJ2-2; tentatively, D is TRBD2 (5 bases). The CDR3 is made up of 15 amino acids. CDR1 LNHDA and CDR2 SQIVND come from the germline V gene (reference sequence). V lost 3 bases to trimming and J lost 3 bases, with 11 bases between them. CDR3 residues: CASSIVRADTGELFF. CDR3 coding DNA: TGTGCCAGTAGTATTGTGAGGGCAGACACCGGGGAGCTGTTTTTT.

The genes are TRBV9 and TRBJ2-3; 8 nucleotides line up with TRBD2. The germline V gene encodes CDR1 SGDLS and CDR2 YYNGEE. Trimming removed 4 bases from V and 2 bases from J; junction bases left unmatched: 6. This CDR3 spans 15 amino acids. The CDR3 region is CASSPSGSYTDTQYF. The CDR3 DNA reads TGTGCCAGCAGCCCGAGCGGGAGTTACACAGATACGCAGTATTTT.

This clone has a handful of counts. The V and J genes are TRBV7-8 and TRBJ1-2; 7 positions match TRBD1. The CDR3 runs to 13 residues. The germline V gene has CDR1 SGHVS and CDR2 FQNEAQ. V gave up 3 bases and J gave up 7 bases; unmatched junction bases: 5. The DNA of the CDR3 is TGTGCCAGCAGCTTTGACAGGGCGGTTGGCTACACCTTC. Its translation: CASSFDRAVGYTF.

This clone was seen more than once but under ten times. The V gene is TRBV7-6, the J gene TRBJ1-1; D uncertain. Germline V gene sequence: CDR1 SGHVS, CDR2 FNYEAQ. V lost 8 bases to trimming and J lost 0 bases, with 13 bases between them. The CDR3 has 14 amino acids. The CDR3: CASAATYMNTEAFF. For the CDR3, the DNA is TGTGCCAGCGCGGCAACCTACATGAACACTGAAGCTTTCTTT. The full variable domain, in which reference TRBV7-6 and TRBJ1-1 provide the parts outside the CDR3, is GAGVSQSPRYKVTKRGQDVALRCDPISGHVSLYWYRQALGQGPEFLTYFNYEAQQDKSGLPNDRFSAERPEGSISTLTIQRTEQRDSAMYRCASAATYMNTEAFFGQGTRLTVV.

This clone appeared a few times. The chain has TRBV29-1 and TRBJ2-7, with D perhaps matching TRBD2 (7 bases). The germline gives CDR1 SQVTM, CDR2 ANQGSEA. There are 14 residues in the CDR3. The germline V and J ends were trimmed by 5 bases and 7 bases, with 21 bases remaining between them. The CDR3 spells CSVTTGTGRGEQYF. In nucleotides, the CDR3 is TGCAGCGTTACCACAGGGACGGGGAGGGGTGAGCAGTACTTC.

V gene TRBV11-2 combines with J gene TRBJ2-3, with 7 nucleotides matching TRBD2. Looked up from germline, CDR1 is SGHAT and CDR2 is FQNNGV. This CDR3 spans 15 amino acids. V trimming: 4 bases; J trimming: 2 bases; junction bases outside the gene matches: 6. This chain's CDR3 is CASSSLGGTTDTQYF. The CDR3 DNA is TGTGCCAGCAGCTCTCTGGGGGGGACCACAGATACGCAGTATTTT. The whole variable domain, remainder taken from reference TRBV11-2 and TRBJ2-3, is EAGVAQSPRYKIIEKRQSVAFWCNPISGHATLYWYQQILGQGPKLLIQFQNNGVVDDSQLPKDRFSAERLKGVDSTLKIQPAKLEDSAVYLCASSSLGGTTDTQYFGPGTRLTVL.

CDR3 in DNA: TGCGCCAGCAGCTCTAGCGGGGGTACAAGGAATGAGCAGTTCTTC. It codes for CASSSSGGTRNEQFF. The chain carries TRBV5-1 and TRBJ2-1, with TRBD2 matching 10 bases. Germline-derived CDR1 and CDR2 are SGHRS and YFSETQ. The V and J ends lost 3 bases and 7 bases, in that order; junction bases with no gene match: 7. The CDR3 totals 15 residues.

The V call is TRBV6-5, the J call TRBJ2-1, with TRBD2 identical over 8 bases. V was pared by 6 bases and J by 6 bases, with 10 bases of the junction left unmatched. The CDR3 has 15 amino acids. The germline V gene encodes CDR1 MNHEY and CDR2 SVGAGI. As DNA, the CDR3 is TGTGCCAGCAGCTCCTTCGGGGGGGCTAGCAATGAGCAGTTCTTC. Protein: CASSSFGGASNEQFF.

This chain connects TRBV18 to TRBJ2-5; D not resolved. Trimming removed 2 bases at V and 1 base at J, with 8 bases between. The CDR3 has 14 residues. Germline CDR1 reads KGHSH; CDR2 reads LQKENI. CDR3 in DNA: TGTGCCAGCTCACCATCCTTCCTCCAAGAGACCCAGTACTTC. Its translation is CASSPSFLQETQYF.

This clone was seen a few times. The chain is built from TRBV4-1 and TRBJ2-5; the match to TRBD1 covers 9 bases. The DNA end lines up better with TRBJ2-7; the J call may be wrong. CDR1 and CDR2 (germline): MGHRA, YSYEKL. CDR3 length equals 14 residues. The CDR3 spells CASKRDRESYEQYF. The CDR3 DNA follows: TGCGCCAGCAAGAGGGACAGGGAGAGTTACGAGCAGTACTTC.

The chain is built from TRBV7-2 and TRBJ1-6; D may be TRBD1 (5 bases). Trimming shortened V by 5 bases and J by 16 bases, and 15 bases separated the two germline ends. CDR3 size: 12 residues. CDR1 is SGHTA and CDR2 is FQGNSA in the germline V gene. This CDR3 is CASSPAQGLLHF. CDR3 coding DNA: TGTGCCAGCAGCCCAGCCCAGGGATTACTCCACTTT.

In this sample, this clone turned up a few times. The chain uses TRBV11-2 and TRBJ2-5, with D possibly being TRBD2 (7 bases). V lost 6 bases and J lost 5, with 13 bases in between. This CDR3 comprises 13 residues. The V gene's germline CDR1 is SGHAT and CDR2 FQNNGV. The CDR3 spells CASRRGAGETQYF. The CDR3 DNA is TGTGCCAGCAGACGGGGGGCCGGGGAGACCCAGTACTTC.

This clone was seen a handful of times. The CDR3 DNA sequence: TGTGCCACCAGCAGAGATACAGGGAGCGTCTCCGACATTCAGTACTTC. This translates into CATSRDTGSVSDIQYF. The gene calls are TRBV15 and TRBJ2-4, with a tentative D call TRBD1 (6 bases). The V end lost 0 bases, the J end lost 8 bases, and 17 bases lay between the germline ends. CDR1 is LNHNV and CDR2 is YYDKDF in the germline V gene (reference sequence). CDR3 length: 16 amino acids.

This clone showed up just a few times. The V gene is TRBV2, the J gene TRBJ1-1; D call uncertain. CDR1 and CDR2 (germline): SNHLY, FYNNEI. V was pared by 1 base and J by 6 bases, with 6 bases between. The CDR3 has 12 amino acids. DNA for the CDR3: TGTGCCAGCAGTGAAGGCGGTGCTGAAGCTTTCTTT. Protein product: CASSEGGAEAFF. Full variable domain (missing parts from reference TRBV2 and TRBJ1-1): EPEVTQTPSHQVTQMGQEVILRCVPISNHLYFYWYRQILGQKVEFLVSFYNNEISEKSEIFDDQFSVERPDGSNFTLKIRSTKLEDSAMYFCASSEGGAEAFFGQGTRLTVV.

V is TRBV7-9 and J is TRBJ1-1, with 10 bases fitting TRBD1. The CDR3 extends over 15 amino acids. The germline gives CDR1 SEHNR, CDR2 FQNEAQ (reference sequence). Losses at the gene ends were 5 bases for V and 5 bases for J; bases not matched to a gene: 8. The CDR3 nucleotides are TGTGCCAGCAGCCAAGACAGGGGGCAGGGTACTGAAGCTTTCTTT. Translating gives CASSQDRGQGTEAFF.